The clone carrying this TCR beta chain was observed a few times. Its antigen remains unknown. Sequencing was performed with immunoSEQ multiplex PCR; in TCRdb, only in-frame clones are kept and a portion is missing. The table records approximately 130,000 clones, around 84% of them present only once. This sample was included in a study of cytotoxic CD8 clonotypes in ibrutinib-treated CLL. The overall study: Responses comprised around 24 partial and 2 complete; at median roughly 70 months, around 15 remained remitted and roughly twelve progressed. General observations from the study: Exceeding age-matched healthy donors, baseline clonality also tracked the counts of circulating CD8+ T cells. Clonality increased at ibrutinib response and stayed stable in sustained remission. At progression, however, it fell back toward baseline.

CDR1 PRHDT and CDR2 FYEKMQ come from the germline V gene (reference sequence). With 8 bases removed from V and 3 bases from J, the gap between germline ends came to 16 bases. The CDR3 extends over 14 amino acids. This TCR came from a human donor with chronic lymphocytic leukemia. The chain couples TRBV13 to TRBJ1-1; possible D gene TRBD1, 5 bases. Sequenced here: PBMCs, sampled after 24 months of ibrutinib treatment. The CDR3 here is CASAPGPRDTEAFF. Here the CDR3 DNA reads TGTGCCAGCGCCCCGGGGCCCAGGGACACTGAAGCTTTCTTT.